The clone carrying this TCR beta chain was observed many times. Unique molecular identifiers were used to barcode this TCRbeta library. TCRdb reprocessed the PCR reads via MiXCR and lists one record per CDR3 protein. The repertoire has some 350,000 distinct CDR3 sequences, around a tenth of them found once; the top ten carry 2.4%. This sample is part of a study of T-cell reconstitution after alpha-beta-depleted transplantation in children. This receptor was taken from a human donor who donated a stem cell graft to a child with acute lymphoblastic leukemia. The source was PBMCs from the stem cell graft donor, collected from the stem cell graft.

The CDR3 coding sequence is TGTGCCAGCAGTCCCTGGATCCGGGACACCTTGAACACTGAAGCTTTCTTT. This encodes CASSPWIRDTLNTEAFF. The chain links TRBV27 to TRBJ1-1; D may be TRBD1 (6 bases). Between the trimmed V and J ends, which lost 5 bases and 0 bases, there was a span of 19 bases. Germline V gene lookup returns CDR1 MNHEY and CDR2 SMNVEV (reference sequence). There are 17 residues in the CDR3.